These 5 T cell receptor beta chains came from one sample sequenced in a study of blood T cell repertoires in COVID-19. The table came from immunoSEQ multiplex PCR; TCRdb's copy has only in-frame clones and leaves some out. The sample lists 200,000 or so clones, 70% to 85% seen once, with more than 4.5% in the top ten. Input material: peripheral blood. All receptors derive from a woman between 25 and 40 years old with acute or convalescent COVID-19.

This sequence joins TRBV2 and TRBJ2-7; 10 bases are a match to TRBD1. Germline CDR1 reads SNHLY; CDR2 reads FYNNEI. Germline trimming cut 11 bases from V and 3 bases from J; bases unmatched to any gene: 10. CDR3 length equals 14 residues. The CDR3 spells CASYVGTGDYEQYF. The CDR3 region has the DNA TGTGCCTCTTACGTCGGGACAGGGGACTACGAGCAGTACTTC.

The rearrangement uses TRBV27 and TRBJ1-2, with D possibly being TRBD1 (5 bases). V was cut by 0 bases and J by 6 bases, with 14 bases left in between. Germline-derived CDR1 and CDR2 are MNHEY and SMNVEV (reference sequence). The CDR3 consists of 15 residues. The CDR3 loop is CASSLSPARGNGYTF. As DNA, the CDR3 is TGTGCCAGCAGTTTATCCCCGGCCCGGGGGAATGGCTACACCTTC.

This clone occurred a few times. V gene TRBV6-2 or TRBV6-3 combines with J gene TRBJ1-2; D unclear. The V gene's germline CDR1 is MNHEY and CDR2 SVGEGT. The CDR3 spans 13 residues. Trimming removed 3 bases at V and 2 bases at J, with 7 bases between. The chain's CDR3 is CASSYTENYGYTF. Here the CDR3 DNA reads TGTGCCAGCAGTTATACAGAGAACTATGGCTACACCTTC.

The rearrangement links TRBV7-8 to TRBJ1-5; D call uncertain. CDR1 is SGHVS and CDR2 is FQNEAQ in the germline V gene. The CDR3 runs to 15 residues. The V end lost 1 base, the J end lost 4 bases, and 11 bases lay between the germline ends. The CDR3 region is CASSLVWRENQPQHF. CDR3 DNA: TGTGCCAGCAGCTTAGTTTGGAGAGAAAATCAGCCCCAGCATTTT.

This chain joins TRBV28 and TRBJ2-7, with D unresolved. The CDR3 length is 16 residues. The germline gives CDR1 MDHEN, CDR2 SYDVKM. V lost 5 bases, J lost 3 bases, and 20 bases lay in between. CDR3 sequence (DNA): TGTGCCAGCAGTCTCTACGGAGTGGCGGCCTTCTACGAGCAGTACTTC. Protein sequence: CASSLYGVAAFYEQYF.